One TCR beta chain is described in this entry. The sample originates from a study of T cell responses to AZD1222 COVID-19 vaccine. The length of the CDR3 is 22 residues. TCRdb's table, derived via immunoSEQ multiplex PCR, lists solely in-frame clones and lacks some. The sample carries 140,000 to 150,000 clones, about nine tenths recorded once. Sequencing used peripheral blood, obtained on day 0 of AZD1222 vaccination. The receptor was isolated from an adult in good health. The chain employs TRBV21-1 and TRBJ2-2; the DNA was not compared with TRBD2, the D call given in the table. TRBV21-1 is flagged as a pseudogene. The CDR3 reads CASSKRGLGPPKMVSLTGELFF. The CDR3 nucleotides read TGTGCCAGCAGCAAACGGGGGTTGGGACCTCCAAAAATGGTCTCGTTAACCGGGGAGCTGTTTTTT.